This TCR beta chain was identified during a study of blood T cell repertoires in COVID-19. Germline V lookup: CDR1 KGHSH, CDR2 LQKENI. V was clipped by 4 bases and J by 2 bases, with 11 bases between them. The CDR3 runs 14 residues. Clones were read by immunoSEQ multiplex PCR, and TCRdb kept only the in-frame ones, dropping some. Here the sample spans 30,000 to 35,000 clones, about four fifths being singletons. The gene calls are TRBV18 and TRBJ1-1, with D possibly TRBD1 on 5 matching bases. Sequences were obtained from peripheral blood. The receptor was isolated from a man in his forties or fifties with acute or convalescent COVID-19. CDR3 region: CASSLQGLNTEAFF. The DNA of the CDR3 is TGTGCCAGCTCACTTCAGGGTCTTAACACTGAAGCTTTCTTT.